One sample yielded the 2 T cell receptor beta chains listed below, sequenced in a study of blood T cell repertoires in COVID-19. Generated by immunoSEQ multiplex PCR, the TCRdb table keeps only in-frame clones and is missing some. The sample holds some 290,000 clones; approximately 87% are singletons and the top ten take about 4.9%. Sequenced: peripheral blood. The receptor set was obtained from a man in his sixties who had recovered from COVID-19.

DNA of the CDR3: TGTGCCAGTAGTATTATTGGGACTAGCGGGCTCTCCTACAATGAGCAGTTCTTC. Translating it yields CASSIIGTSGLSYNEQFF. The chain has TRBV19 and TRBJ2-1; TRBD2 agrees at 12 bases. J lost 0 bases, V lost 3 bases, and 6 bases had no gene match. Germline lookup yields CDR1 LNHDA and CDR2 SQIVND (reference sequence). This CDR3 comprises 18 residues.

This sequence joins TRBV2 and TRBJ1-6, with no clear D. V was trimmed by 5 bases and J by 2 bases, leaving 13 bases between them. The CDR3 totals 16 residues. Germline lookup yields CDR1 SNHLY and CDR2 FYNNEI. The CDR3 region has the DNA TGTGCCAGCAGTCCTCGCGGAGGGACCTATAATTCACCCCTCCACTTT. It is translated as CASSPRGGTYNSPLHF.